Each of the 30 T cell receptor beta chains below was sequenced from the same sample in a study of T cells after yellow fever vaccination. TCRdb called the 5' RACE reads again in MiXCR, with one record for every CDR3 protein. The table has about 400,000 distinct CDR3 sequences, around 6.4% seen once. The sample was PBMCs, taken 5 days after the yellow fever booster vaccination. Receptors were obtained from a man aged 25-45 years who received the YFV17D yellow fever vaccine.

There are many counts of this clonotype. The rearrangement joins TRBV6-5 to TRBJ2-7; possible D gene TRBD1, 6 bases. CDR3 length: 14 amino acids. The germline V gene encodes CDR1 MNHEY and CDR2 SVGAGI. Trimming took off 4 bases at V and 0 bases at J, with 10 bases between the two ends. The CDR3 loop reads CASSFGTYSYEQYF. The CDR3 DNA reads TGTGCCAGCAGTTTCGGGACATACTCCTACGAGCAGTACTTC.

This clonotype has a handful of counts. The rearrangement joins TRBV20-1 to TRBJ2-5; 9 positions agree with TRBD2. The CDR3 runs to 14 residues. Germline values: CDR1 DFQATT, CDR2 SNEGSKA (reference sequence). V dropped 3 bases and J dropped 2; count of bases not matched to a gene: 4. For the CDR3, the DNA is TGCAGTGCTAGGAACGCGGGAGGGCAAGAGACCCAGTACTTC. Its protein is CSARNAGGQETQYF.

This clonotype was observed at least ten times. V usage is TRBV29-1 and J usage is TRBJ2-1; 9 positions agree with TRBD2. The germline CDR1 and CDR2 sequences are SQVTM and ANQGSEA. The CDR3 totals 12 residues. The V gene end was trimmed by 7 bases and the J gene end by 7 bases; junction bases not matched to a gene: 5. CDR3 DNA: TGCAGCGGACTAGCGGTACAAAATGAGCAGTTCTTC. It specifies CSGLAVQNEQFF.

This clonotype was detected ten times or more. The V and J genes are TRBV4-3 and TRBJ2-7; D gene ambiguous. Germline V CDR1 and CDR2: LGHNA, YSLEER. Trimming stripped 0 bases from V and 3 bases from J, with 12 bases between. The CDR3 has 15 amino acids. The CDR3 spells CASSQDRISGYEQYF. The CDR3 bases are TGCGCCAGCAGCCAAGATAGGATTTCAGGCTACGAGCAGTACTTC.

A few counts support this clonotype. The chain has TRBV6-5 and TRBJ1-6; unclear D gene. V lost 5 bases and J 10 bases, leaving 9 bases between the germline ends. The CDR3 is 12 amino acids. Germline V gene data show CDR1 as MNHEY and CDR2 as SVGAGI. The CDR3 DNA sequence: TGTGCCAGCAGTACCGGCAGGTCACCCCTCCACTTT. Its protein is CASSTGRSPLHF.

The chain recombines TRBV27 with TRBJ1-5; D is perhaps TRBD1 (5 bases). The V end lost 2 bases, the J end lost 0 bases, and 11 bases lay between the germline ends. CDR3 size: 16 residues. Germline values: CDR1 MNHEY, CDR2 SMNVEV (reference sequence). CDR3 sequence: CASSLSSTGSNQPQHF. Here the CDR3 DNA reads TGTGCCAGCAGTTTAAGTAGCACAGGTAGCAATCAGCCCCAGCATTTT.

J is TRBJ2-3 and V is TRBV7-2; D might be TRBD2 (7 bases). V dropped 5 bases and J dropped 2 bases, with 14 bases sitting between them. CDR3 length: 15 amino acids. Per germline, CDR1 SGHTA and CDR2 FQGNSA. The CDR3 region has the DNA TGTGCCAGCAGCACCCGGGGGGCGGTCACAGATACGCAGTATTTT. Its translation: CASSTRGAVTDTQYF.

This clonotype has a handful of counts. The rearrangement joins TRBV5-8 to TRBJ2-2; TRBD2 matches at 10 bases. Germline V gives CDR1 SGHTS, CDR2 YDEGEE. The CDR3 contains 15 residues. After removal of 4 bases from V and 9 bases from J, the junction contained 9 bases not matched to a gene. The CDR3 bases are TGTGCCAGCAGCAGTAGCGGGAGGCCGAGATGGGAGCTGTTTTTT. This sequence encodes CASSSSGRPRWELFF.

This clonotype was found many times. The chain carries TRBV3-1 and TRBJ2-7; no clear D. Germline V gene data show CDR1 as LGHDT and CDR2 as YNNKEL (reference sequence). V dropped 0 bases and J dropped 9 bases, with 15 bases sitting between them. The CDR3 length is 14 residues. CDR3 loop: CASSQDDQLGLQYF. DNA of the CDR3: TGTGCCAGCAGCCAAGATGACCAGCTCGGGTTGCAGTACTTC.

This clonotype was observed a handful of times. This chain joins TRBV2 and TRBJ1-5; no reliable D call. V lost 0 bases, J lost 8 bases, and 5 bases lay in between. This CDR3 is built from 12 residues. Looked up from germline, CDR1 is SNHLY and CDR2 is FYNNEI. The CDR3 DNA reads TGTGCCAGCAGTGAAGCGTCGGAGCCCCAGCATTTT. Translation gives CASSEASEPQHF.

In this sample, this clonotype turned up many times. The rearrangement links TRBV29-1 to TRBJ2-1, with TRBD2 matching over 7 bases. The V gene's germline CDR1 is SQVTM and CDR2 ANQGSEA. This CDR3 spans 13 amino acids. After removal of 7 bases from V and 9 bases from J, the junction contained 12 bases not matched to a gene. CDR3 in amino acids: CSGVNGWGGEQFF. As DNA, the CDR3 is TGCAGCGGTGTTAACGGCTGGGGGGGTGAGCAGTTCTTC.

This clonotype was seen more than once but under ten times. This sequence joins TRBV20-1 and TRBJ2-1, with 7 bases identical to TRBD2. The junction had 16 bases not matched to a gene; V was cut back by 6 bases and J by 8 bases. The germline V gene has CDR1 DFQATT and CDR2 SNEGSKA (reference sequence). The CDR3 loop spans 15 amino acids. Written as DNA, the CDR3 is TGCAGTGCCGGAGAACTAGCGCCCAACAACCATGAGCAGTTCTTC. Protein sequence: CSAGELAPNNHEQFF.

Only a few counts were recorded for this clonotype. The chain uses TRBV5-1 and TRBJ2-3, with D perhaps TRBD2 (6 bases). V was cut by 0 bases and J by 4 bases, with 12 bases left in between. Germline-derived CDR1 and CDR2 are SGHRS and YFSETQ. The CDR3 length is 15 residues. CDR3 DNA sequence: TGCGCCAGCAGCTTGGGGCTAGCGAGGGCAGATACGCAGTATTTT. It encodes CASSLGLARADTQYF.

The sample holds a few counts of this clonotype. The chain has TRBV6-1 and TRBJ1-1; the match to TRBD1 covers 12 bases. The CDR3 totals 17 residues. Germline lookup yields CDR1 MNHNS and CDR2 SASEGT. Germline trimming cut 6 bases from V and 1 base from J; bases unmatched to any gene: 9. CDR3 in DNA: TGTGCCAGCAGCTGGGGACAGGGGGCTTTCCAGAACACTGAAGCTTTCTTT. As protein: CASSWGQGAFQNTEAFF.

This clonotype was picked up many times. The chain is built from TRBV19 and TRBJ2-7; 7 nucleotides align to TRBD1. The CDR3 length is 14 residues. The V gene end was trimmed by 4 bases and the J gene end by 2 bases; junction bases not matched to a gene: 5. The germline V gene encodes CDR1 LNHDA and CDR2 SQIVND (reference sequence). Written as DNA, the CDR3 is TGTGCCAGTAGTACGCGAAGGGGGCCCTACGAGCAGTACTTC. Translation gives CASSTRRGPYEQYF.

The sample holds many counts of this clonotype. The CDR3 DNA follows: TGCAGTGCTAGAGTTGAAGCCGACAATGAGCAGTTCTTC. Translation gives CSARVEADNEQFF. The genes are TRBV20-1 and TRBJ2-1; D gene ambiguous. Germline lookup yields CDR1 DFQATT and CDR2 SNEGSKA (reference sequence). The CDR3 consists of 13 residues. Between the trimmed V and J ends, which lost 1 base and 5 bases, there was a span of 9 bases.

This clonotype was seen a few times. CDR3 region: CASSFPGLNEQFF. CDR3 DNA sequence: TGTGCCAGCAGTTTTCCGGGGCTCAATGAGCAGTTCTTC. The chain carries TRBV28 and TRBJ2-1, with D perhaps matching TRBD1 or TRBD2 (5 bases each). The germline gives CDR1 MDHEN, CDR2 SYDVKM. The CDR3 totals 13 residues. Trimming removed 3 bases at V and 6 bases at J, with 9 bases between.

This clonotype has a count of ten or more. This rearrangement joins TRBV15 to TRBJ1-2, with D hard to call. The germline CDR1 and CDR2 sequences are LNHNV and YYDKDF (reference sequence). The CDR3 spans 14 residues. The germline V and J ends were trimmed by 0 bases and 7 bases, with 12 bases remaining between them. CDR3 coding DNA: TGTGCCACCAGCAGAGAGGAGCCCTTGGGTGGCTACACCTTC. It codes for CATSREEPLGGYTF.

This clonotype was counted at least ten times. CDR3 nucleotides: TGCGCCAGCAGCCGAGCGACGGGGGGCGAGAAGACCCAGTACTTC. This translates into CASSRATGGEKTQYF. The chain recombines TRBV5-1 with TRBJ2-5, with D maybe TRBD2 (7 bases). The CDR3 is made up of 15 amino acids. Trimming stripped 4 bases from V and 6 bases from J, with 19 bases between. The germline gives CDR1 SGHRS, CDR2 YFSETQ.

The chain combines TRBV28 with TRBJ1-5; possibly TRBD1 for D (5 bases). Germline V lookup: CDR1 MDHEN, CDR2 SYDVKM. Trimming removed 4 bases from V and 3 bases from J, with 13 bases in between. The CDR3 spans 15 residues. The CDR3 region is CASSSGGVDNQPQHF. CDR3 in DNA: TGTGCCAGCAGTTCCGGGGGGGTGGACAATCAGCCCCAGCATTTT.

This clonotype came up many times. This chain links TRBV3-1 with TRBJ2-7; a possible D gene is TRBD1 (6 bases). This CDR3 spans 12 amino acids. V gave up 0 bases and J gave up 6 bases, with 6 bases separating them. Germline V CDR1 and CDR2: LGHDT, YNNKEL (reference sequence). CDR3 bases: TGTGCCAGCAGCCAAGAAGGGGGCGAGCAGTACTTC. Translated, it gives CASSQEGGEQYF.

This chain links TRBV12-3 or TRBV12-4 with TRBJ2-7, with no clear D. This CDR3 is 15 amino acids long. V lost 0 bases to trimming and J lost 5 bases, with 14 bases between them. The CDR3 loop reads CASSLAVTTLDEQYF. CDR3 bases: TGTGCCAGCAGTTTAGCGGTAACTACCCTCGACGAGCAGTACTTC.

The chain combines TRBV25-1 with TRBJ2-1; no firm D call. The germline CDR1 and CDR2 sequences are MGHDK and SYGVNS. The CDR3 totals 11 residues. The ends were cut back, 8 bases at V and 12 bases at J, with 14 bases in the middle. In nucleotides, the CDR3 is TGTGCCAGCTCCACTCCACGTGGGCAGTTCTTC. The encoded protein is CASSTPRGQFF.

Here the CDR3 reads CASGSMTRGQGQETQYF. The CDR3 DNA sequence: TGTGCTAGTGGTTCGATGACCAGGGGACAGGGCCAAGAGACCCAGTACTTC. The rearrangement uses TRBV12-5 and TRBJ2-5; 9 bases fit TRBD1. Germline assignment: CDR1 LGHNT and CDR2 FRNRAP. This CDR3 has 17 amino acids. V lost 4 bases to trimming and J lost 1 base; unmatched junction nucleotides: 10.

Many counts were recorded for this clonotype. The V call is TRBV28, the J call TRBJ1-3, with D perhaps TRBD1 (5 bases). V was pared by 3 bases and J by 2 bases, with 8 bases between. There are 14 residues in the CDR3. The V gene's germline CDR1 is MDHEN and CDR2 SYDVKM. As DNA, the CDR3 is TGTGCCAGCAGTTTGGGGCTGCCTGGAAACACCATATATTTT. Its protein product is CASSLGLPGNTIYF.

This clonotype was observed at least ten times. V is TRBV5-6 and J is TRBJ2-7, with no clear D. The CDR3 contains 15 residues. The V gene's germline CDR1 is SGHDT and CDR2 YYEEEE. V lost 2 bases to trimming and J lost 6 bases, with 18 bases between them. The DNA of the CDR3 is TGTGCCAGCAGCTTTAACCCCCAACCGGGCTTCGAGCAGTACTTC. This translates into CASSFNPQPGFEQYF.

This clonotype was seen more than once but under ten times. The chain links TRBV20-1 to TRBJ2-5; possible D gene TRBD2, 5 bases. Trimming pared 5 bases from V and 1 base from J, leaving 14 bases between. CDR1 is DFQATT and CDR2 is SNEGSKA in the germline V gene (reference sequence). The CDR3 loop spans 14 amino acids. For the CDR3, the DNA is TGCAGTGCTTCCGGAGGCAGATCCCAAGAGACCCAGTACTTC. Translating gives CSASGGRSQETQYF.

The gene calls are TRBV20-1 and TRBJ1-1; D uncertain. The germline gives CDR1 DFQATT, CDR2 SNEGSKA (reference sequence). Trimming stripped 6 bases from V and 3 bases from J, with 14 bases between. The CDR3 is 13 amino acids. Here the CDR3 DNA reads TGCAGTGCGCAGAGATTAGAGGACACTGAAGCTTTCTTT. Translating gives CSAQRLEDTEAFF.

This rearrangement joins TRBV4-3 to TRBJ2-1, with 9 bases fitting TRBD2. V shed 1 base and J 8 bases; nucleotides not matched to a gene: 9. Germline V lookup: CDR1 LGHNA, CDR2 YSLEER. This CDR3 contains 16 residues. The CDR3 coding sequence is TGCGCCAGCAGCCAAGTAGCGGGAGATTATGGCGATGAGCAGTTCTTC. Translation: CASSQVAGDYGDEQFF.

The chain links TRBV19 to TRBJ1-1, with D perhaps TRBD1 (5 bases). Per germline, CDR1 LNHDA and CDR2 SQIVND (reference sequence). The CDR3 totals 12 residues. V was clipped by 9 bases and J by 4 bases, with 12 bases between them. The CDR3, as DNA: TGTGCCAGCAGGGAAAGGGGCACTGAAGCTTTCTTT. Protein sequence: CASRERGTEAFF.